A single sample is the source of the 26 T cell receptor beta chains below, sequenced in a study of blood T cell repertoires in COVID-19. Profiling relied on immunoSEQ multiplex PCR, and the TCRdb table lists in-frame clones only, not all of them. The sample has about 160,000 clones; roughly 90% are singletons. The specimen was peripheral blood. Every receptor here comes from a man aged 60-69 years with acute or convalescent COVID-19.

Only one count was recorded for this clone. This chain uses TRBV6-1 with TRBJ1-3, with unresolved D. CDR3 size: 15 residues. V was shortened by 1 base and J by 0 bases, with 7 bases between the two germline ends. The germline CDR1 and CDR2 sequences are MNHNS and SASEGT. The CDR3 here is CASSEGRFSGNTIYF. Written as DNA, the CDR3 is TGTGCCAGCAGTGAAGGCCGGTTCTCTGGAAACACCATATATTTT.

The chain joins TRBV10-3 to TRBJ1-5, with unresolved D. CDR3 length: 14 residues. V was cut by 0 bases and J by 1 base, with 4 bases left in between. Per the germline V gene, CDR1 is ENHRY and CDR2 is SYGVKD. CDR3 protein: CAISESLSNQPQHF. CDR3 DNA: TGTGCCATCAGTGAGTCTCTGAGCAATCAGCCCCAGCATTTT.

Regarding this clone: The sample holds other DNA sequences that translate to the same CDR3. The chain employs TRBV5-1 and TRBJ2-3, with D uncertain. The CDR3 spans 12 residues. The germline CDR1 and CDR2 sequences are SGHRS and YFSETQ. With 3 bases removed from V and 0 bases from J, the gap between germline ends came to 2 bases. The CDR3 coding sequence is TGCGCCAGCAGCTCGAGCACAGATACGCAGTATTTT. It codes for CASSSSTDTQYF. The full variable domain, with the rest looked up from reference TRBV5-1 and TRBJ2-3, is KAGVTQTPRYLIKTRGQQVTLSCSPISGHRSVSWYQQTPGQGLQFLFEYFSETQRNKGNFPGRFSGRQFSNSRSEMNVSTLELGDSALYLCASSSSTDTQYFGPGTRLTVL.

V usage is TRBV5-8 and J usage is TRBJ2-3, with 7 bases identical to TRBD1. V was clipped by 1 base and J by 2 bases; unmatched bases: 7. Germline CDR1 SGHTS, CDR2 YDEGEE. This CDR3 has 16 residues. This CDR3 is CASSLTGDPYTDTQYF. CDR3 DNA sequence: TGTGCCAGCAGCTTGACAGGGGACCCTTACACAGATACGCAGTATTTT.

The chain uses TRBV4-3 and TRBJ2-5, with D possibly TRBD2 on 6 matching bases. This CDR3 has 15 residues. Germline V gives CDR1 LGHNA, CDR2 YSLEER. With 4 bases removed from V and 1 base from J, the gap between germline ends came to 13 bases. Here the CDR3 reads CASSLAGDSQETQYF. The DNA for the CDR3 is TGCGCCAGCAGCCTCGCTGGGGACTCCCAAGAGACCCAGTACTTC.

The chain combines TRBV30 with TRBJ1-2; 9 bases match TRBD1. This CDR3 spans 14 amino acids. V dropped 2 bases and J dropped 8; count of bases not matched to a gene: 9. Germline assignment: CDR1 GTSNPN and CDR2 SVGIG (reference sequence). The CDR3 coding sequence is TGTGCCTGGAGTTCCCAACAGGGGGCGCGGGGCTACACCTTC. Protein product: CAWSSQQGARGYTF.

The CDR3 sequence is CASSLGGLGGTDTQYF. CDR3 DNA sequence: TGTGCCAGCAGCTTGGGAGGACTAGGGGGGACAGATACGCAGTATTTT. This chain connects TRBV5-5 to TRBJ2-3; a weak D match, TRBD2 (7 bases). The length of the CDR3 is 16 residues. V dropped 0 bases and J dropped 3 bases, with 14 bases sitting between them. Germline CDR1 SGHKS, CDR2 YYEKEE (reference sequence).

The chain joins TRBV5-1 to TRBJ1-1; D might be TRBD1 (6 bases). V was shortened by 0 bases and J by 0 bases, with 12 bases between the two germline ends. The CDR3 covers 16 residues. In germline, CDR1 is SGHRS, CDR2 YFSETQ. The CDR3 spells CASSLGTVPMNTEAFF. Here the CDR3 DNA reads TGCGCCAGCAGCTTGGGGACAGTTCCGATGAACACTGAAGCTTTCTTT.

The V call is TRBV5-6, the J call TRBJ1-3; 7 bases fit TRBD1. Per the germline V gene, CDR1 is SGHDT and CDR2 is YYEEEE. V trimming: 2 bases; J trimming: 8 bases; junction bases outside the gene matches: 7. The CDR3 is 14 amino acids. The CDR3 nucleotides read TGTGCCAGCAGCTTACAGGGGCGGTGGGACACCATATATTTT. Its protein is CASSLQGRWDTIYF.

The chain recombines TRBV30 with TRBJ2-3; 7 positions match TRBD1. Germline CDR1 reads GTSNPN; CDR2 reads SVGIG (reference sequence). Losses at the gene ends were 0 bases for V and 6 bases for J; bases not matched to a gene: 12. The CDR3 runs to 16 residues. Written as DNA, the CDR3 is TGTGCCTGGAGTGTACAAGGCAGGGGGTTATTGGATACGCAGTATTTT. The encoded protein is CAWSVQGRGLLDTQYF.

This clone appeared once. J is TRBJ2-3 and V is TRBV11-2, with a weak D call TRBD2 (5 bases). Germline V gene lookup returns CDR1 SGHAT and CDR2 FQNNGV. V lost 2 bases and J 3 bases, leaving 15 bases between the germline ends. The CDR3 is 16 amino acids. For the CDR3, the DNA is TGTGCCAGCAGCTTACCCCTCGGGGTGCGGACAGATACGCAGTATTTT. Translation: CASSLPLGVRTDTQYF.

The chain carries TRBV11-2 and TRBJ1-3, with 10 nucleotides matching TRBD1. Losses at the gene ends were 5 bases for V and 4 bases for J; bases not matched to a gene: 5. The germline V gene encodes CDR1 SGHAT and CDR2 FQNNGV. The CDR3 loop spans 15 amino acids. CDR3 loop: CASSPTGGRGNTIYF. The DNA of the CDR3 is TGTGCCAGCAGCCCGACAGGGGGCCGGGGAAACACCATATATTTT.

V gene TRBV29-1 combines with J gene TRBJ1-2, with no clear D. Looked up from germline, CDR1 is SQVTM and CDR2 is ANQGSEA. This CDR3 has 15 residues. With 6 bases removed from V and 5 bases from J, the gap between germline ends came to 22 bases. The CDR3 region is CSVDFGSTLGYGYTF. The CDR3 DNA reads as TGCAGCGTGGATTTCGGGAGTACTTTAGGTTATGGCTACACCTTC. Using reference TRBV29-1 and TRBJ1-2 for the parts outside the CDR3, the full variable domain is SAVISQKPSRDICQRGTSLTIQCQVDSQVTMMFWYRQQPGQSLTLIATANQGSEATYESGFVIDKFPISRPNLTFSTLTVSNMSPEDSSIYLCSVDFGSTLGYGYTFGSGTRLTVV.

The J gene is TRBJ1-3, the V gene TRBV7-6; D not resolved. The V gene lost 5 bases and the J gene lost 0 bases, with 11 bases spanning the gap. CDR3 size: 15 residues. CDR1 and CDR2 (germline): SGHVS, FNYEAQ. The CDR3 here is CASSLDGGSGNTIYF. Written as DNA, the CDR3 is TGTGCCAGCAGCCTAGACGGAGGCTCTGGAAACACCATATATTTT.

V usage is TRBV6-5 and J usage is TRBJ1-6; 7 bases align to TRBD1. Germline values: CDR1 MNHEY, CDR2 SVGAGI. The trim removed 4 bases at V and 5 bases at J, leaving 2 bases unmatched. The CDR3 runs to 14 residues. CDR3 protein: CASSLTGNNSPLHF. The DNA of the CDR3 is TGTGCCAGCAGTTTGACAGGGAATAATTCACCCCTCCACTTT.

The V and J genes are TRBV20-1 and TRBJ1-2; no definite D call. The germline V gene encodes CDR1 DFQATT and CDR2 SNEGSKA (reference sequence). The V end was cut by 3 bases, the J end by 4 bases, with 6 bases between. CDR3 size: 11 residues. CDR3 loop: CSASLGYGYTF. CDR3 bases: TGCAGTGCTAGTCTAGGCTATGGCTACACCTTC.

The chain employs TRBV7-2 and TRBJ2-7, with TRBD2 identical over 14 bases. Germline CDR1 reads SGHTA; CDR2 reads FQGNSA. The CDR3 extends over 17 amino acids. J lost 5 bases, V lost 1 base, and 7 bases had no gene match. The CDR3 protein is CASSLVGTSGGRNEQYF. CDR3 sequence (DNA): TGTGCCAGCAGCTTAGTAGGGACTAGCGGGGGAAGGAACGAGCAGTACTTC.

V and J are TRBV9 and TRBJ2-5, with 8 bases fitting TRBD2. The length of the CDR3 is 12 residues. After removal of 10 bases from V and 4 bases from J, the junction contained 6 bases not matched to a gene. From germline, CDR1 is SGDLS and CDR2 YYNGEE. CDR3 coding DNA: TGTGCCCCTGCCGGGGGGGGAGAGACCCAGTACTTC. Translating gives CAPAGGGETQYF. The complete variable domain, with remaining parts taken from reference TRBV9 and TRBJ2-5, reads DSGVTQTPKHLITATGQRVTLRCSPRSGDLSVYWYQQSLDQGLQFLIQYYNGEERAKGNILERFSAQQFPDLHSELNLSSLELGDSALYFCAPAGGGETQYFGPGTRLLVL.

The gene calls are TRBV5-1 and TRBJ1-2; 8 bases are a match to TRBD1. The V and J ends lost 0 bases and 6 bases, in that order; junction bases with no gene match: 7. This CDR3 spans 15 amino acids. CDR1 is SGHRS and CDR2 is YFSETQ in the germline V gene. The DNA of the CDR3 is TGCGCCAGCAGCTTGGGACAGGGGACCACGGATGGCTACACCTTC. Amino acid sequence: CASSLGQGTTDGYTF.

The V and J genes are TRBV11-3 and TRBJ2-3, with D possibly being TRBD2 (7 bases). The V end lost 5 bases, the J end lost 1 base, and 10 bases lay between the germline ends. CDR3 length: 14 amino acids. CDR1 and CDR2 from the germline V gene are SGHNT and YENEEA. CDR3 protein: CASSRGAGTDTQYF. The CDR3 bases are TGTGCCAGCAGCCGGGGGGCGGGCACAGATACGCAGTATTTT.

V usage is TRBV7-2 and J usage is TRBJ2-3; 8 bases match TRBD2. V shed 5 bases, J shed 3 bases, and the junction held 13 bases outside the gene matches. Germline CDR1 and CDR2: SGHTA and FQGNSA. The CDR3 runs to 17 residues. In DNA form, the CDR3 reads TGTGCCAGCAGCGGCGCCCGGGGGGGCATATGGACAGATACGCAGTATTTT. Protein product: CASSGARGGIWTDTQYF.

This clone was recorded only once. The chain carries TRBV7-9 and TRBJ2-7, with TRBD1 as a possible D gene (5 bases). CDR3 length: 15 residues. The germline V gene has CDR1 SEHNR and CDR2 FQNEAQ (reference sequence). Trimming stripped 1 base from V and 5 bases from J, with 15 bases between. CDR3 amino acids: CASSLGQGFRDEQYF. CDR3 DNA: TGTGCCAGCAGCTTAGGGCAGGGTTTTCGGGACGAGCAGTACTTC.

The chain is built from TRBV7-9 and TRBJ2-7; 8 bases are shared with TRBD1. Germline trimming cut 1 base from V and 0 bases from J; bases unmatched to any gene: 2. The CDR3 runs 15 residues. CDR1 and CDR2 (germline): SEHNR, FQNEAQ (reference sequence). This chain's CDR3 is CASSLGQGFSYEQYF. The CDR3 bases are TGTGCCAGCAGCTTAGGACAGGGGTTCTCCTACGAGCAGTACTTC.

The chain uses TRBV4-3 and TRBJ2-5; possible D gene TRBD1, 6 bases. The CDR3 contains 15 residues. Germline V lookup: CDR1 LGHNA, CDR2 YSLEER. Trimming pared 3 bases from V and 4 bases from J, leaving 15 bases between. The chain's CDR3 is CASSQDYRDAETQYF. CDR3 bases: TGCGCCAGCAGCCAGGATTACAGGGACGCAGAGACCCAGTACTTC.

CDR3 sequence: CASSPRNRGLIYEQYF. The DNA of the CDR3 is TGTGCCAGCAGCCCCCGAAACCGGGGGTTGATATACGAGCAGTACTTC. This rearrangement joins TRBV3-1 (or the pseudogene TRBV3-2) to TRBJ2-7; possible D gene TRBD2, 6 bases. V was cut by 4 bases and J by 4 bases, with 20 bases left in between. Germline CDR1 is LGHDT and CDR2 is YNNKEL (reference sequence). The CDR3 has 16 amino acids.

The chain has TRBV7-9 and TRBJ2-5; 12 nucleotides align to TRBD2. CDR3 length: 17 amino acids. Germline V gene data show CDR1 as SEHNR and CDR2 as FQNEAQ (reference sequence). The junction had 11 bases not matched to a gene; V was cut back by 4 bases and J by 5 bases. The CDR3 DNA is TGTGCCAGCAGCTCCCCTCTAGCGGGGGGGTATAAGGAGACCCAGTACTTC. As protein: CASSSPLAGGYKETQYF.